What follows is one T cell receptor beta chain and its context. The germline V gene has CDR1 LNHNV and CDR2 YYDKDF (reference sequence). Trimming took 5 bases from V and 4 from J; bases not matched to a gene: 7. This CDR3 contains 16 residues. This record comes from a study of blood T cell repertoires in COVID-19. Assay used: immunoSEQ multiplex PCR; TCRdb lists only in-frame clones, some missing. The profile shows around 100,000 clones, just over 90% of them singletons. This TCR came from a man aged 45-65 years with acute or convalescent COVID-19. The chain has TRBV15 and TRBJ2-3; TRBD2 agrees at 12 bases. What was sequenced was peripheral blood. This CDR3 is CATSDRLAGVSDTQYF. CDR3 nucleotides: TGTGCCACCAGCGATAGACTAGCGGGAGTCTCAGATACGCAGTATTTT.